These 3 T cell receptor beta chains share one sample of origin, sequenced in a study of beta chain features in type 1 diabetes. The whole isolated RNA underwent reverse transcription, so sequencing captured expressed TCRB transcripts. The table came from immunoSEQ multiplex PCR; TCRdb's copy has only in-frame clones and leaves some out. The profile shows 150,000 to 190,000 clones, roughly 8.1% of them singletons. The specimen was central memory CD4+ T cells from blood. These receptors were taken from a young man in good health.

This chain joins TRBV7-9 and TRBJ1-1, with D possibly TRBD1 on 5 matching bases. V was pared by 5 bases and J by 3 bases, with 7 bases between. The CDR3 is 12 amino acids. CDR1 and CDR2 (germline): SEHNR, FQNEAQ (reference sequence). This CDR3 reads CASSPQDTEAFF. The CDR3 bases are TGTGCCAGCAGCCCACAGGACACTGAAGCTTTCTTT.

In this sample, this clone turned up a few times. The chain joins TRBV7-2 to TRBJ1-5; D is undetermined. The V and J ends lost 2 bases and 0 bases respectively, with 8 bases between them. The CDR3 is 15 amino acids. Germline lookup yields CDR1 SGHTA and CDR2 FQGNSA. The DNA for the CDR3 is TGTGCCAGCAGCTTATCTTCTTTTAGCAATCAGCCCCAGCATTTT. This sequence encodes CASSLSSFSNQPQHF. The complete variable domain, with remaining parts taken from reference TRBV7-2 and TRBJ1-5, reads GAGVSQSPSNKVTEKGKDVELRCDPISGHTALYWYRQSLGQGLEFLIYFQGNSAPDKSGLPSDRFSAERTGGSVSTLTIQRTQQEDSAVYLCASSLSSFSNQPQHFGDGTRLSIL.

In its sample, this clone was seen a few times. The CDR3, as DNA: TGTGCCAGCAGTGCAGTTTTCTATGGCTACACCTTC. Translating it yields CASSAVFYGYTF. The chain joins TRBV28 to TRBJ1-2; D not resolved. The CDR3 runs 12 residues. Germline V gene data show CDR1 as MDHEN and CDR2 as SYDVKM. Trimming stripped 5 bases from V and 4 bases from J, with 8 bases between.